This T cell receptor beta chain came from a study of cytomegalovirus exposure and HLA in healthy donors. Use of 60 Vbeta and 13 Jbeta primers characterized the PCR. Profiling relied on immunoSEQ multiplex PCR, and the TCRdb table lists in-frame clones only, not all of them. The sample has about 160,000 clones; roughly two thirds are singletons. The germline V gene encodes CDR1 DFQATT and CDR2 SNEGSKA (reference sequence). CDR3 length equals 11 residues. Trimming left V 6 bases short and J 2 bases short, with 7 bases between. V and J are TRBV20-1 and TRBJ2-5; a possible D gene is TRBD1 (5 bases). Sequencing was done on a sample of PBMCs. The TCR originated in a woman aged 25 to 39 in good health and CMV-seronegative. The CDR3 bases are TGCAGTGCCCAGGGTCAAGAGACCCAGTACTTC. Translating gives CSAQGQETQYF.